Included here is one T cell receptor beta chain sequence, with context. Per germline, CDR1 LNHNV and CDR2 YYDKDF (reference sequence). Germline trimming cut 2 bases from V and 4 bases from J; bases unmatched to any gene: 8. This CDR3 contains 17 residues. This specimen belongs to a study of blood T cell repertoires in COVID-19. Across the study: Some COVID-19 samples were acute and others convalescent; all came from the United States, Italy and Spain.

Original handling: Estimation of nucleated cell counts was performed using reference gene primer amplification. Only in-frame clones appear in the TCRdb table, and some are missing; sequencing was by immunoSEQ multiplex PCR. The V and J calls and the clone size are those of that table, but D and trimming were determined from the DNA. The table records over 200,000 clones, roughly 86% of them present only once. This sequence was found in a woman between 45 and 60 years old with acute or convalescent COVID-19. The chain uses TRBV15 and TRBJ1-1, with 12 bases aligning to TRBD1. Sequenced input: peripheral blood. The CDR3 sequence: CATSRRKAGQGATEAFF. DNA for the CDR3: TGTGCCACCAGCAGAAGAAAAGCGGGACAGGGGGCCACTGAAGCTTTCTTT. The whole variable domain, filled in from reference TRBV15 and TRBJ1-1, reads DAMVIQNPRYQVTQFGKPVTLSCSQTLNHNVMYWYQQKSSQAPKLLFHYYDKDFNNEADTPDNFQSRRPNTSFCFLDIRSPGLGDTAMYLCATSRRKAGQGATEAFFGQGTRLTVV.